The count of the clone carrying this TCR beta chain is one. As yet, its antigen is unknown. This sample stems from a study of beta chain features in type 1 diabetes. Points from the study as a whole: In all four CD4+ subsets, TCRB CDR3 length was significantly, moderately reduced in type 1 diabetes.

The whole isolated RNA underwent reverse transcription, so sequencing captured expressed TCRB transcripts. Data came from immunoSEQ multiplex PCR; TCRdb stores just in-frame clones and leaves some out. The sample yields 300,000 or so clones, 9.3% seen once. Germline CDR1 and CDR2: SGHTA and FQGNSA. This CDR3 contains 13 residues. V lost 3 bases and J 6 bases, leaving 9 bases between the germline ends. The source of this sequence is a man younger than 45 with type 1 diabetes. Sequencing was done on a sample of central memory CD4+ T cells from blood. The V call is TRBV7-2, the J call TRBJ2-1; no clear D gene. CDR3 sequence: CASSFGPSNEQFF. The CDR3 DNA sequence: TGTGCCAGCAGCTTTGGGCCTTCCAATGAGCAGTTCTTC.